Sequencing of this T cell receptor (beta chain) was carried out in a study of blood T cell repertoires in COVID-19. Study context: The United States, Italy and Spain were the sources of the acute and convalescent COVID-19 samples. Sources were T cells, B-cell-depleted T cells, or PBMCs; the material itself was cDNA or gDNA.

V gave up 7 bases and J gave up 4 bases, with 13 bases separating them. This CDR3 region has 12 residues. CDR1 is SQVTM, CDR2 ANQGSEA, per germline. In the original analysis: Amplification of reference gene primers provided the estimated nucleated cell counts. Generated by immunoSEQ multiplex PCR, the TCRdb table keeps only in-frame clones and is missing some. V and J calls and clone size are those listed in that table; D and trimming were worked out from the DNA. The profile shows approximately 170,000 clones, around 83% of them singletons. The V call is TRBV29-1, the J call TRBJ1-2, with D unclear. The clonotype was recovered from a man aged 70 or older who had recovered from COVID-19. The material sequenced was peripheral blood. DNA of the CDR3: TGCAGCGCCGCTCAGCGGGGCTATGGCTACACCTTC. Protein product: CSAAQRGYGYTF.